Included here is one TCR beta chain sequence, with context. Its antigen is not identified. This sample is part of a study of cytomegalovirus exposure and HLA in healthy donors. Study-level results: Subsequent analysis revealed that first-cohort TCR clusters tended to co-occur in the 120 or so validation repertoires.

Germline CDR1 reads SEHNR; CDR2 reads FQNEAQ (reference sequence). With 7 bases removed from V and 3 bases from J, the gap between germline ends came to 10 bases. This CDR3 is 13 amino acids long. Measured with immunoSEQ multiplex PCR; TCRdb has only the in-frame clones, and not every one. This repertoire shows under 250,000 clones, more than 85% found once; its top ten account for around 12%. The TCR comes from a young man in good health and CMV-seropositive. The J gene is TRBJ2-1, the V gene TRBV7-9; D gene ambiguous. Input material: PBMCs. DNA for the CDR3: TGTGCCAGCATTTCTCGGAACTACAATGAGCAGTTCTTC. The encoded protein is CASISRNYNEQFF.